These T cell receptor beta chains were read from a single sample in a study of blood T cell repertoires in COVID-19. Only in-frame clones appear in the TCRdb table, and some are missing; sequencing was by immunoSEQ multiplex PCR. This table has more than 350,000 clones, roughly nine tenths appearing once. What was sequenced was PBMCs or T cells enriched from blood (not recorded which). These receptors were obtained from a man between 18 and 29 years old who had recovered from COVID-19. Both conserved end residues are part of each CDR3. A D gene is named only where the DNA matches it firmly. The size field is filled for only some rows; it gives once, few, many or a size class.

J gene	V gene	D gene	clone size	CDR3 protein	CDR3 DNA
TRBJ1-4	TRBV29-1	NA	NA	CSVGTRGEKLFF	TGCAGCGTGGGGACGAGGGGGGAAAAACTGTTTTTT
TRBJ1-5	TRBV19	NA	NA	CASSIEDRGAVQPQHF	TGTGCCAGTAGTATAGAGGATCGGGGGGCGGTTCAGCCCCAGCATTTT
TRBJ2-7	TRBV6-5	TRBD1	NA	CASREGQGITYEQYF	TGTGCCAGCAGGGAGGGACAGGGGATAACCTACGAGCAGTACTTC
TRBJ2-2	TRBV12-3/TRBV12-4	NA	few	CASSLRNTGELFF	TGTGCCAGCAGTTTGAGAAACACCGGGGAGCTGTTTTTT
TRBJ1-4	TRBV9	NA	NA	CASSVEGTATNEKLFF	TGTGCCAGCAGCGTAGAAGGAACAGCAACTAATGAAAAACTGTTTTTT
TRBJ2-1	TRBV5-4	TRBD2	NA	CASTLGLAGGAGEQFF	TGTGCCAGCACCCTAGGACTAGCGGGGGGAGCAGGAGAGCAGTTCTTC
TRBJ1-6	TRBV18	NA	NA	CASSPATGSSPLHF	TGTGCCAGCTCACCTGCAACGGGGTCTTCACCCCTCCACTTT
TRBJ1-6	TRBV5-1	NA	NA	CASSLGREGDSPLHF	TGCGCCAGCAGCTTGGGCAGAGAGGGGGATTCACCCCTCCACTTT
TRBJ1-5	TRBV7-3	NA	NA	CASSLRVGEPQHF	TGTGCCAGCAGCTTACGCGTCGGGGAGCCCCAGCATTTT
TRBJ1-1	TRBV28	NA	NA	CASSLGVNTEAFF	TGTGCCAGCTCCCTCGGGGTGAACACTGAAGCTTTCTTT
TRBJ2-1	TRBV7-2	NA	NA	CASSRVEGALEQFF	TGTGCCAGCAGCCGGGTGGAGGGGGCCCTTGAGCAGTTCTTC
TRBJ2-3	TRBV5-1	TRBD1	NA	CASSLTGQAYDADTQYF	TGCGCCAGCAGCCTGACTGGACAGGCCTATGACGCAGATACGCAGTATTTT
TRBJ2-4	TRBV28	TRBD1	NA	CASSGTGVSNIQYF	TGTGCCAGCAGCGGGACAGGGGTTTCAAACATTCAGTACTTC
TRBJ2-3	TRBV12-2	NA	few	CASRLRKETSGRRTDTQYF	TGTGCAAGTCGCTTAAGGAAGGAAACTAGCGGGAGGAGAACAGATACGCAGTATTTT
TRBJ1-6	TRBV7-9	TRBD1	few	CASSFDRGYSPLHF	TGTGCCAGCAGCTTTGACAGGGGTTATTCACCCCTCCACTTT
TRBJ2-7	TRBV27	NA	NA	CASRWSGRSYEQYF	TGTGCCAGCCGATGGTCAGGGCGGTCCTACGAGCAGTACTTC
TRBJ2-7	TRBV6-2/TRBV6-3	TRBD1	NA	CASSRTGATYEQYF	TGTGCCAGCAGCCGGACAGGGGCCACCTACGAGCAGTACTTC
TRBJ2-3	TRBV7-9	NA	NA	CASSSTTSSTDTQYF	TGTGCCAGCAGCTCAACTACTTCTAGCACAGATACGCAGTATTTT
TRBJ2-3	TRBV6-5	TRBD1	NA	CASAGQVSTDTQYF	TGTGCCAGCGCGGGACAGGTGAGCACAGATACGCAGTATTTT
TRBJ1-1	TRBV14	TRBD1	NA	CASSQAPGGNTEAFF	TGTGCCAGCAGCCAAGCCCCAGGGGGGAACACTGAAGCTTTCTTT
TRBJ2-7	TRBV3-1/TRBV3-2	TRBD1	once	CASSHGGQGRSRKQYF	TGTGCCAGCAGCCATGGGGGACAGGGTCGGTCTCGCAAGCAGTACTTC
TRBJ2-3	TRBV9	NA	NA	CASSVGGSTDTQYF	TGTGCCAGCAGCGTAGGCGGGAGCACAGATACGCAGTATTTT
TRBJ2-1	TRBV3-1/TRBV3-2	TRBD2	NA	CASSLVRAGALRWEQFF	TGTGCCAGCAGCCTAGTTAGAGCGGGGGCCCTGAGGTGGGAGCAGTTCTTC
TRBJ1-1	TRBV27	TRBD1	NA	CASSSRRGIRGRLNTEAFF	TGTGCCAGCAGTAGCCGGCGGGGGATCAGGGGGCGCCTGAACACTGAAGCTTTCTTT
TRBJ2-2	TRBV6-5	NA	NA	CASTGGTLNTGELFF	TGTGCCAGCACCGGCGGGACCTTGAACACCGGGGAGCTGTTTTTT